Listed below are T cell receptor beta chains from one sample, sequenced in a study of cytomegalovirus exposure and HLA in healthy donors. The data were produced by immunoSEQ multiplex PCR, yet TCRdb's version contains in-frame clones alone and is incomplete. This sample has under 200,000 clones, with 80% to 85% found just once. Sequenced sample: PBMCs. Receptor source: a woman aged 18-29 years in good health and CMV-seronegative. The CDR3 runs from the conserved cysteine through the conserved F or W. The order of the fields is V gene, CDR3 length, J gene, D gene, clone size, CDR3 DNA, CDR3 protein. A D gene is named only where the DNA matches it firmly. Clone size is given for some rows only: seen once, a few or many times, or a class if the clone is expanded.

TRBV28,15,TRBJ2-7,TRBD2,NA,TGTGCCAGCAGTCCGGGGACTAGCGGAGCCTACGAGCAGTACTTC,CASSPGTSGAYEQYF
TRBV6-5,13,TRBJ2-2,NA,NA,TGTGCCAGCAGGAGCGGAACCACCGGGGAGCTGTTTTTT,CASRSGTTGELFF
TRBV6-5,12,TRBJ2-7,TRBD1,NA,TGTGCCAGCAAGGCAGGGGGCTACGAGCAGTACTTC,CASKAGGYEQYF
TRBV6-6,15,TRBJ1-1,NA,NA,TGTGCCAGCAGCCCGAAGGACAGTCGGAACACTGAAGCTTTCTTT,CASSPKDSRNTEAFF
TRBV6-5,15,TRBJ2-1,TRBD1,NA,TGTGCCAGCAGTTTCGACAGGGGTCTTAACAATGAGCAGTTCTTC,CASSFDRGLNNEQFF
TRBV6-5,13,TRBJ1-1,TRBD1,few,TGTGCCAGCAGACGGACAGGGGACACTGAAGCTTTCTTT,CASRRTGDTEAFF
TRBV6-6,11,TRBJ1-1,NA,NA,TGTGCCAGCAGGAGTATCACTGAAGCTTTCTTT,CASRSITEAFF
TRBV7-2,15,TRBJ2-1,NA,NA,TGTGCCAGCAGCTTAGCAAGGACTATGTACAATGAGCAGTTCTTC,CASSLARTMYNEQFF
TRBV6-5,13,TRBJ1-1,NA,few,TGTGCCAGCAGTTACTCCGAGGATACTGAAGCTTTCTTT,CASSYSEDTEAFF
TRBV19,14,TRBJ2-1,NA,NA,TGTGCCAGTAGTATCGCGGGATCCTACAATGAGCAGTTCTTC,CASSIAGSYNEQFF
TRBV10-1,14,TRBJ2-3,NA,few,TGCGCCAGCAGCGAAGGGGTTAGTCCAGATACGCAGTATTTT,CASSEGVSPDTQYF
TRBV7-9,13,TRBJ1-1,NA,NA,TGTGCCAGCAGCCCACAGGTGAACACTGAAGCTTTCTTT,CASSPQVNTEAFF
TRBV7-6,13,TRBJ1-4,NA,NA,TGTGCCAGCAGCTTAGCGGAGTACGAAAAACTGTTTTTT,CASSLAEYEKLFF
TRBV28,18,TRBJ2-4,TRBD1,NA,TGTGCCAGCAGTTTACGGTCGGGACAGGGGGTAGCCAAAAACATTCAGTACTTC,CASSLRSGQGVAKNIQYF
TRBV28,16,TRBJ1-4,TRBD1,NA,TGTGCCAGCAGTTTTAAGGGACAGGGTAAGCAAGAAAAACTGTTTTTT,CASSFKGQGKQEKLFF
TRBV28,15,TRBJ1-3,NA,NA,TGTGCCAGCAGTTCGCATCCGAGCTCTGGAAACACCATATATTTT,CASSSHPSSGNTIYF
TRBV9,12,TRBJ1-2,NA,NA,TGTGCCAGCAGCCCTTACCCGGGGGGCTACACCTTC,CASSPYPGGYTF
TRBV6-1,14,TRBJ1-1,NA,NA,TGTGCCAGCAGTGAAAGACAGCAGAACACTGAAGCTTTCTTT,CASSERQQNTEAFF
TRBV4-2,15,TRBJ1-2,NA,NA,TGTGCCAGCAGCCAAACCGAAGGGGCTAACTATGGCTACACCTTC,CASSQTEGANYGYTF
TRBV19,16,TRBJ1-5,NA,few,TGTGCCAGTAGTATAGATGGCAGGGGAAATAATCAGCCCCAGCATTTT,CASSIDGRGNNQPQHF
TRBV14,12,TRBJ2-7,NA,once,TGTGCCAGCAGCCCTGGCCCTCACGAGCAGTACTTC,CASSPGPHEQYF
TRBV5-6,17,TRBJ1-2,TRBD1,NA,TGTGCCAGCAGCTCAAGCCCGAAGGACAGGAGGGACTATGGCTACACCTTC,CASSSSPKDRRDYGYTF
TRBV7-9,14,TRBJ2-2,NA,NA,TGTGCCAGCAGCTTACCACTAGAAGGCGGGGAGCTGTTTTTT,CASSLPLEGGELFF
TRBV7-9,15,TRBJ1-3,NA,NA,TGTGCCAGCAGCTCGATGGGAGGGGTTGGAAACACCATATATTTT,CASSSMGGVGNTIYF
TRBV19,14,TRBJ1-2,TRBD1,few,TGTGCCAGTAGTAGACAGGGCTCCAACTATGGCTACACCTTC,CASSRQGSNYGYTF
TRBV5-1,15,TRBJ2-5,NA,NA,TGCGCCAGCAGCTCCCGGACGGAGGACCAAGAGACCCAGTACTTC,CASSSRTEDQETQYF